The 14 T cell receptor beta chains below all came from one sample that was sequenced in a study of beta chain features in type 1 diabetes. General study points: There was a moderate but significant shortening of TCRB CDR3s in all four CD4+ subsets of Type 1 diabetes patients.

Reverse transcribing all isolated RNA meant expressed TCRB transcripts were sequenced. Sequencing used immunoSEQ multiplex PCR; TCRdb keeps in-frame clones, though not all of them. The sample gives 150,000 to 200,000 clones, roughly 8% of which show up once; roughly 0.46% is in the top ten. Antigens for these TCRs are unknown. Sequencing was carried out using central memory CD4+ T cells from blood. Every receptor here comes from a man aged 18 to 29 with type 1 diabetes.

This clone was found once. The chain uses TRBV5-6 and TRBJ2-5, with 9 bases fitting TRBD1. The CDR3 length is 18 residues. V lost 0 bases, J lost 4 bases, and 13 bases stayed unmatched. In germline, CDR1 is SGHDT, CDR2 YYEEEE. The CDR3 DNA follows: TGTGCCAGCAGCTTGGCAACATCCGGGACAGGGAGGCGAGAGACCCAGTACTTC. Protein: CASSLATSGTGRRETQYF.

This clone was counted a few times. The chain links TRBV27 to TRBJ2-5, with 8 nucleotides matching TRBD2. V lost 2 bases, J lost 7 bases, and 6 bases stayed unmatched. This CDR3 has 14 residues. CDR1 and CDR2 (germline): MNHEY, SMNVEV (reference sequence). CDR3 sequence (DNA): TGTGCCAGCAGTTTAGCGGGAGGAAAAGGGACCCAGTACTTC. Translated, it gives CASSLAGGKGTQYF.

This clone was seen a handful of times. CDR3 sequence reads: CASSRDGTSYEQYF. The CDR3 region has the DNA TGTGCCAGCAGCCGCGACGGGACTTCCTACGAGCAGTACTTC. The V gene is TRBV6-5, the J gene TRBJ2-7, with D possibly TRBD2 on 6 matching bases. The CDR3 spans 14 residues. Trimming removed 6 bases at V and 1 base at J, with 13 bases between. Germline values: CDR1 MNHEY, CDR2 SVGAGI.

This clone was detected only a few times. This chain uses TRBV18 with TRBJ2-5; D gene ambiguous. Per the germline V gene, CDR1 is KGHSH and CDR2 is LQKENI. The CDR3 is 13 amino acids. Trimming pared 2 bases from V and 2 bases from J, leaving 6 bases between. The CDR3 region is CASSPWQQETQYF. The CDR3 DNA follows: TGTGCCAGCTCACCATGGCAGCAAGAGACCCAGTACTTC.

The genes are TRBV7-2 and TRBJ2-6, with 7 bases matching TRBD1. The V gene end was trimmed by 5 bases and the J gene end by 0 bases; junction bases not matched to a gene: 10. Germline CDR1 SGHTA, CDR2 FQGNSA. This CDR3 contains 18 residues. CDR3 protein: CASSLRQGSSSGANVLTF. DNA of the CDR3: TGTGCCAGCAGCCTCCGACAGGGCTCTTCCTCTGGGGCCAACGTCCTGACTTTC.

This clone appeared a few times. This CDR3 is CASSRGDSNTGELFF. The CDR3 coding sequence is TGTGCCAGTAGCCGTGGAGATTCGAACACCGGGGAGCTGTTTTTT. The V call is TRBV19, the J call TRBJ2-2; D not resolved. V lost 6 bases and J 0 bases, leaving 11 bases between the germline ends. This CDR3 is built from 15 residues. CDR1 LNHDA and CDR2 SQIVND come from the germline V gene (reference sequence).

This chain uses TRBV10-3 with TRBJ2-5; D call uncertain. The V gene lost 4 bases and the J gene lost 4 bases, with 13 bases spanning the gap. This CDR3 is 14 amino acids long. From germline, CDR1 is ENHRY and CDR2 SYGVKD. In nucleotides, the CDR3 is TGTGCCATCAGTGCCACCGACTCGGGAGAGACCCAGTACTTC. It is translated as CAISATDSGETQYF.

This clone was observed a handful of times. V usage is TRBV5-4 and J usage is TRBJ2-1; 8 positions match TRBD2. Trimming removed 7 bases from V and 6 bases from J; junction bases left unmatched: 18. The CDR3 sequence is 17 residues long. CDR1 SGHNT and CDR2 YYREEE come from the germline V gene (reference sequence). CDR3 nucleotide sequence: TGTGCCAGCCACCCGGGAGGGCCCGTTGATTTCAGCAATGAGCAGTTCTTC. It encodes CASHPGGPVDFSNEQFF.

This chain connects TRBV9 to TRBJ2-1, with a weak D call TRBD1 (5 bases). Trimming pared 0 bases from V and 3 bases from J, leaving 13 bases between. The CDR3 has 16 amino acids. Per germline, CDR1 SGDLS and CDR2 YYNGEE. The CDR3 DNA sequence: TGTGCCAGCAGCGTAGATGTGGACACCCTCTACAATGAGCAGTTCTTC. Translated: CASSVDVDTLYNEQFF.

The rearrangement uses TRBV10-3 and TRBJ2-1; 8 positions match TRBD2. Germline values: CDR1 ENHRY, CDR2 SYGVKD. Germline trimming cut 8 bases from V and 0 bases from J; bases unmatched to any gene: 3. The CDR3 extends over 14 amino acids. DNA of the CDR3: TGTGCCATCCGGAGCGGGGGCTCCTACAATGAGCAGTTCTTC. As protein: CAIRSGGSYNEQFF.

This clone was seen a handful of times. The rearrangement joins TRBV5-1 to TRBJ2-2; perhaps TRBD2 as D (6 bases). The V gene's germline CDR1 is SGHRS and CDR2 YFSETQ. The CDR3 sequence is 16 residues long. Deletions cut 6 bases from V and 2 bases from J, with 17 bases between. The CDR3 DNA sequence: TGCGCCAGCACCCCCTTGTCGGGGGAAAACACCGGGGAGCTGTTTTTT. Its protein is CASTPLSGENTGELFF.

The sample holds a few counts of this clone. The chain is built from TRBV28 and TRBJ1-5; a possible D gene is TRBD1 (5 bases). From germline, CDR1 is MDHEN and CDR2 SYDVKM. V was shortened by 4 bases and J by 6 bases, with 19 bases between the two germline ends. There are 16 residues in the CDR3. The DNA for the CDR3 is TGTGCCAGCAGTTCCCCTCCAGGGTCCGAAGGTCAGCCCCAGCATTTT. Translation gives CASSSPPGSEGQPQHF.

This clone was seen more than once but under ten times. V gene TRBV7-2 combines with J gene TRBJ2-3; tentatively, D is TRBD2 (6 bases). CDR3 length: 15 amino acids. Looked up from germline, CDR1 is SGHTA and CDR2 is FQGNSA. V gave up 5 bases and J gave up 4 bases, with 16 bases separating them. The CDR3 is CASSPGGGWSDTQYF. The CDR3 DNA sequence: TGTGCCAGCAGCCCCGGGGGAGGTTGGTCAGATACGCAGTATTTT.

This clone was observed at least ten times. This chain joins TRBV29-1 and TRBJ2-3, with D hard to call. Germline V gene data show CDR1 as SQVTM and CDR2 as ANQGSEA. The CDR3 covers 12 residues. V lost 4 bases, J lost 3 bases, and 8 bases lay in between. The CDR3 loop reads CSVAWATDTQYF. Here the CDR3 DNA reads TGCAGCGTTGCTTGGGCAACAGATACGCAGTATTTT.